Listed below are T cell receptor beta chains from one sample, sequenced in a study of T cells in localized non-small cell lung cancer. The repertoire was sequenced with immunoSEQ multiplex PCR; TCRdb's copy has only in-frame clones and lacks some. The repertoire includes some 12,000 clones, around 88% of them detected once, and roughly 19% sits in the top ten. The sample was peripheral blood, taken before any cancer treatment. The source is a male donor aged 60 or older with stage I lung adenocarcinoma. Both conserved end residues are part of each CDR3. A D gene is named only where the DNA matches it firmly. Expanded clones are given a class, and other clones once, few, many or no size at all.

D gene	CDR3 length	V gene	clone size	J gene	CDR3 protein	CDR3 DNA
.	16	TRBV4-1	.	TRBJ2-2	CASSLPPRAYTGELFF	TGCGCCAGCAGCCTACCCCCCAGGGCGTACACCGGGGAGCTGTTTTTT
TRBD1	16	TRBV5-6	.	TRBJ2-1	CASSLAPGQGRDEQFF	TGTGCCAGCAGCTTGGCGCCGGGACAGGGAAGGGATGAGCAGTTCTTC
TRBD1	15	TRBV18	.	TRBJ1-1	CASSPRQGAYTEAFF	TGTGCCAGCTCACCCAGACAGGGGGCCTACACTGAAGCTTTCTTT
.	14	TRBV5-6	.	TRBJ1-3	CASSLGTKGNTIYF	TGTGCCAGCAGCTTGGGGACAAAGGGAAACACCATATATTTT
.	14	TRBV15	.	TRBJ1-1	CATSKGTSNTEAFF	TGTGCCACCAGCAAAGGGACATCTAACACTGAAGCTTTCTTT
.	12	TRBV5-8	.	TRBJ2-1	CASSPRYNEQFF	TGTGCCAGCAGCCCCCGATACAATGAGCAGTTCTTC
.	15	TRBV9	.	TRBJ1-4	CASSVMGAANEKLFF	TGTGCCAGCAGCGTAATGGGGGCCGCCAATGAAAAACTGTTTTTT
.	13	TRBV6-6	.	TRBJ2-7	CASRIQGSREQYF	TGTGCCAGCAGGATACAGGGTTCGAGGGAGCAGTACTTC
TRBD2	17	TRBV28	.	TRBJ2-3	CASSFSLAGGPRDTQYF	TGTGCCAGCAGTTTTAGCCTAGCGGGAGGGCCTAGGGATACGCAGTATTTT
TRBD1	14	TRBV9	.	TRBJ1-2	CASSGGQGYYGYTF	TGTGCCAGCAGCGGGGGACAGGGATACTATGGCTACACCTTC
.	15	TRBV11-2	.	TRBJ1-1	CASSPSFGRDTEAFF	TGTGCCAGCAGCCCTTCTTTTGGCCGGGACACTGAAGCTTTCTTT
.	17	TRBV7-8	.	TRBJ2-1	CASSLAPSRGSYNEQFF	TGTGCCAGCAGCTTAGCGCCCAGCCGGGGCTCCTACAATGAGCAGTTCTTC
.	14	TRBV27	few	TRBJ2-7	CASSLREGPWKQYF	TGTGCCAGCAGTCTCCGAGAGGGCCCATGGAAGCAGTACTTC
.	14	TRBV7-2	.	TRBJ1-2	CASSLETGLGGYTF	TGTGCCAGCAGCTTAGAGACAGGCTTAGGGGGCTACACCTTC
TRBD1	15	TRBV6-5	.	TRBJ2-7	CASYGVGTGVSEQYF	TGTGCCAGCTATGGGGTCGGGACAGGGGTGTCCGAGCAGTACTTC
.	14	TRBV28	.	TRBJ2-7	CASSGQTASYEQYF	TGTGCCAGCAGTGGTCAGACGGCCTCCTACGAGCAGTACTTC
TRBD2	16	TRBV28	few	TRBJ2-1	CASSAPGSGRANEQFF	TGTGCCAGCAGCGCCCCAGGGAGCGGGAGGGCTAATGAGCAGTTCTTC
.	12	TRBV29-1	.	TRBJ2-5	CSVDGIQETQYF	TGCAGCGTTGACGGTATCCAAGAGACCCAGTACTTC
.	17	TRBV27	.	TRBJ2-3	CASSLGYGLPERDTQYF	TGTGCCAGCAGTTTGGGTTACGGACTCCCGGAGCGGGATACGCAGTATTTT
.	12	TRBV7-2	.	TRBJ1-1	CASSLGLTEAFF	TGTGCCAGCAGCTTAGGGCTCACTGAAGCTTTCTTT
TRBD1	14	TRBV4-1	.	TRBJ1-2	CASSQVRRGQGYTF	TGCGCCAGCAGCCAAGTGAGAAGGGGACAGGGCTACACCTTC
.	12	TRBV18	.	TRBJ2-7	CASSPGVLEQYF	TGTGCCAGCTCACCAGGGGTTCTCGAGCAGTACTTC